This T cell receptor (beta chain) originates from a study of T cell responses to AZD1222 COVID-19 vaccine. Study-level points and caveats: Scientists sampled the repertoires only once the peak T cell response had passed. Clonal diversity was possibly underestimated, and the donors were mostly white British, with more females. Researchers report vaccine-associated CD4 TCRs spanning spike, with dominance at 160-218 and 743-854.

TCRdb's copy holds only in-frame clones and misses some; the assay was immunoSEQ multiplex PCR. This table has some 180,000 clones, under 95% appearing once. The count of this clone is one. Its specificity is unknown. The CDR3 loop spans 15 amino acids. V lost 2 bases and J 0 bases, leaving 8 bases between the germline ends. Germline-derived CDR1 and CDR2 are SNHLY and FYNNEI. Specimen: peripheral blood, collected 28 days after the second AZD1222 dose. The sequence derives from an adult who received the AZD1222 COVID-19 vaccine. V and J are TRBV2 and TRBJ1-5, with D perhaps matching TRBD1 (5 bases). The CDR3 nucleotides read TGTGCCAGCAGTGAAAGAGGGGCTAGCAATCAGCCCCAGCATTTT. The encoded protein is CASSERGASNQPQHF.